This T cell receptor (beta chain) came from a study of shared clonotypes between healthy human individuals. Study background: Donors had three CD4 naive, three CD4 memory, two CD8 naive and one CD8 memory plate apiece. Study findings and constraints: It was the non-shared clonotypes that had lower generation probabilities than clonotypes shared by all four donors.

Looked up from germline, CDR1 is ENHRY and CDR2 is SYGVKD. CDR3 length equals 20 residues. Germline trimming cut 4 bases from V and 0 bases from J; bases unmatched to any gene: 17. Among the donors, all were Caucasian adults who lived in Nashville, Tennessee. Profiled with immunoSEQ multiplex PCR; TCRdb holds only in-frame clones, not every one. The table shows 550,000 to 850,000 clones, with less than 85% occurring only once. With respect to this clone: Its antigen is unidentified.

The sequencing input was memory CD4+ T cells sorted from blood. Noted subset: CD45RA-negative fraction. The chain carries TRBV10-3 and TRBJ2-1, with 8 bases identical to TRBD2. The clonotype originates from a woman between 25 and 40 years old in good health. CDR3: CAISASGKRENRDSYNEQFF. The CDR3 region has the DNA TGTGCCATCAGTGCCTCAGGGAAGCGGGAGAATAGAGACTCCTACAATGAGCAGTTCTTC.